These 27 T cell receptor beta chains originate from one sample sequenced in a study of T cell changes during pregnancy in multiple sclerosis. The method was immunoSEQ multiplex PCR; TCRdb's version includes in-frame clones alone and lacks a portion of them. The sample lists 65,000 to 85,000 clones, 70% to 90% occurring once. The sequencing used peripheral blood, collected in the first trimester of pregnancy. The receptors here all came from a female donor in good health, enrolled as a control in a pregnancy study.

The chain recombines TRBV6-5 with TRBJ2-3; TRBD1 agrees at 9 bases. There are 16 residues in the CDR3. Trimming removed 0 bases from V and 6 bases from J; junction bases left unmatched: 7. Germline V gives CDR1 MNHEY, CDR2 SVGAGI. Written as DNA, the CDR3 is TGTGCCAGCAGTTACTCGCGGGGACAGGGATCCGATACGCAGTATTTT. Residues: CASSYSRGQGSDTQYF.

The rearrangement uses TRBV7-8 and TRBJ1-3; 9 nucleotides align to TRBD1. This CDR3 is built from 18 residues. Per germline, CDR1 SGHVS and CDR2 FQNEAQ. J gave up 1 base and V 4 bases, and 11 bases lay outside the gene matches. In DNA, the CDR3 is TGTGCCAGCAGCTCGCAAAGAGGGACAGGGTTATCTGGAAACACCATATATTTT. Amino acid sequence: CASSSQRGTGLSGNTIYF.

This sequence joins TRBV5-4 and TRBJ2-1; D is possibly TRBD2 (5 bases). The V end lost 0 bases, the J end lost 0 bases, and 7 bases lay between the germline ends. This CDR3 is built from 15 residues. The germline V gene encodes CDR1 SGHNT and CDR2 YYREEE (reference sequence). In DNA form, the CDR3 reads TGTGCCAGCAGCTTGGGGACTTTCTCCTACAATGAGCAGTTCTTC. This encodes CASSLGTFSYNEQFF.

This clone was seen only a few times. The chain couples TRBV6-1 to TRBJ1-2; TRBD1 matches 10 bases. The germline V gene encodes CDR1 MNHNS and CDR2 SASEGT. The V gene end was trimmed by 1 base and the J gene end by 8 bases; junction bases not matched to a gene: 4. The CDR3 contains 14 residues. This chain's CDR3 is CASSEGGQGMGYTF. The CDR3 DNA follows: TGTGCCAGCAGTGAAGGGGGACAGGGGATGGGCTACACCTTC.

The CDR3 here is CASSEGGSPLHF. The CDR3 DNA is TGTGCCAGCAGTGAAGGAGGATCACCCCTCCACTTT. The chain recombines TRBV6-1 with TRBJ1-6; unclear D gene. Germline CDR1 MNHNS, CDR2 SASEGT. Deletions cut 1 base from V and 10 bases from J, with 5 bases between. CDR3 length: 12 amino acids.

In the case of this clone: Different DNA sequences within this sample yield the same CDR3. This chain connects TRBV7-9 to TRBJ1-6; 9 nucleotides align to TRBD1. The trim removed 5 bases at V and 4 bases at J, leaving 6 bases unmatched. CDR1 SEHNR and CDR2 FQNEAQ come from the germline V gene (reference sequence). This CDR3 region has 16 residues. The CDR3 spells CASSLGQGFYNSPLHF. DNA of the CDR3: TGTGCCAGCAGCCTGGGACAGGGTTTTTATAATTCACCCCTCCACTTT.

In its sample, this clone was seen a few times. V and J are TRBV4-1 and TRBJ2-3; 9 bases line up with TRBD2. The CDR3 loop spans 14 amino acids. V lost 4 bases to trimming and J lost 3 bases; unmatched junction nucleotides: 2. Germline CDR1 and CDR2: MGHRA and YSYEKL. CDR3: CASSLSGGTDTQYF. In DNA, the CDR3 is TGCGCCAGCAGCCTAAGCGGGGGGACAGATACGCAGTATTTT.

In DNA form, the CDR3 reads TGTGCCAGCAGCCTCCAGGACGGGAGGGGTGGGGCCTCCGAGCAGTACTTC. Translation: CASSLQDGRGGASEQYF. J is TRBJ2-7 and V is TRBV11-3; 8 bases are shared with TRBD2. Germline lookup yields CDR1 SGHNT and CDR2 YENEEA. Trimming took 5 bases from V and 6 from J; bases not matched to a gene: 18. This CDR3 region has 17 residues.

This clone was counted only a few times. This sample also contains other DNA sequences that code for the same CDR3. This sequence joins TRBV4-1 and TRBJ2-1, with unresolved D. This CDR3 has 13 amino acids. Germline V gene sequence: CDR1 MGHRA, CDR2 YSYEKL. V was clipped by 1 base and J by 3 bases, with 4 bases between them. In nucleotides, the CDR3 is TGCGCCAGCAGCCAAGGACTCTACAATGAGCAGTTCTTC. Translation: CASSQGLYNEQFF.

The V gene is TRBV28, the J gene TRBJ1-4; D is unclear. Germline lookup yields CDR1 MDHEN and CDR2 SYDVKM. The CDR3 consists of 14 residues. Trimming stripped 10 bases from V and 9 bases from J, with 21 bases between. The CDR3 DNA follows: TGTGCCACCCTCGGGATGCGAACGGTTAAAAAACTGTTTTTT. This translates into CATLGMRTVKKLFF.

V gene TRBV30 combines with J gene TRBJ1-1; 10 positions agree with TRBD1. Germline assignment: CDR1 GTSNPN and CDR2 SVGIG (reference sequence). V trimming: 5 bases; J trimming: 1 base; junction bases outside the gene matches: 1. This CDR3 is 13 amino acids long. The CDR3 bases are TGTGCCTGGTGGGACAGGGGGAACACTGAAGCTTTCTTT. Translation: CAWWDRGNTEAFF.

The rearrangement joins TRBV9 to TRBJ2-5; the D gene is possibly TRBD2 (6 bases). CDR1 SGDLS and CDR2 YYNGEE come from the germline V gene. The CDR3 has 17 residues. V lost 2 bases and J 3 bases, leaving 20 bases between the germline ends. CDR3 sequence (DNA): TGTGCCAGCAGCGTTCTACGGGATGGGACTCGAGAAGAGACCCAGTACTTC. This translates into CASSVLRDGTREETQYF.

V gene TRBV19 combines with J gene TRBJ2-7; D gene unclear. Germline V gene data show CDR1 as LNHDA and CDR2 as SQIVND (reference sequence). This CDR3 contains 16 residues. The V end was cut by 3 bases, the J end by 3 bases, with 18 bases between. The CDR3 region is CASSISSGLHGYEQYF. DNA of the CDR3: TGTGCCAGTAGTATTTCTTCCGGTCTCCATGGCTACGAGCAGTACTTC.

The CDR3: CATSRGGGTGNTIYF. For the CDR3, the DNA is TGTGCCACCAGCAGAGGGGGGGGTACTGGAAACACCATATATTTT. V usage is TRBV15 and J usage is TRBJ1-3, with a weak D call TRBD1 (5 bases). The ends were cut back, 1 base at V and 2 bases at J, with 9 bases in the middle. This CDR3 has 15 amino acids. Germline V CDR1 and CDR2: LNHNV, YYDKDF (reference sequence).

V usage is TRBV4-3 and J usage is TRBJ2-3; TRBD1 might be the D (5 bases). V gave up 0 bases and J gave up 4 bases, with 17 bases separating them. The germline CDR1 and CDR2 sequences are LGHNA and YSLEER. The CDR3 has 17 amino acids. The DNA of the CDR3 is TGCGCCAGCAGCCAAGAAAGGAGTACCGAAGGGGCAGATACGCAGTATTTT. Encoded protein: CASSQERSTEGADTQYF.

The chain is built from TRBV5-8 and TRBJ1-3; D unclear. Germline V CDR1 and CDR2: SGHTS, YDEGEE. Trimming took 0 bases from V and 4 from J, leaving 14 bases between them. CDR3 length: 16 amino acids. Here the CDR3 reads CASSLGGRLHGNTIYF. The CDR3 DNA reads TGTGCCAGCAGCTTGGGAGGGCGGCTTCACGGAAACACCATATATTTT.

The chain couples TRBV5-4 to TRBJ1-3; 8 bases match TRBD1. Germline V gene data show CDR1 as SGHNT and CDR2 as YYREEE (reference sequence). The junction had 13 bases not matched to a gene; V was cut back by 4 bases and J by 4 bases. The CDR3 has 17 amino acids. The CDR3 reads CASSRKALTGDGNTIYF. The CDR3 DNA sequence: TGTGCCAGCAGCCGAAAGGCCCTGACAGGGGACGGAAACACCATATATTTT.

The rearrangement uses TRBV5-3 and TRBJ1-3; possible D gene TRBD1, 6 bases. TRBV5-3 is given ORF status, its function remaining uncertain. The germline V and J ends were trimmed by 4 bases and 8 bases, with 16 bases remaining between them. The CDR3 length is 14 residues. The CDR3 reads CARSDGGGAYTIYF. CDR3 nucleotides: TGTGCCAGAAGCGACGGTGGGGGCGCATACACCATATATTTT.

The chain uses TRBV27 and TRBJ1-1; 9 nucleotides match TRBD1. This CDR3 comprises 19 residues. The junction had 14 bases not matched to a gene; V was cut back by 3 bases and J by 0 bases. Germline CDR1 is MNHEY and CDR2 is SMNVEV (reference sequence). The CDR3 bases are TGTGCCAGCAGTTTCACGCAGTGGCCGGGACAGGGAATGAACACTGAAGCTTTCTTT. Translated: CASSFTQWPGQGMNTEAFF.

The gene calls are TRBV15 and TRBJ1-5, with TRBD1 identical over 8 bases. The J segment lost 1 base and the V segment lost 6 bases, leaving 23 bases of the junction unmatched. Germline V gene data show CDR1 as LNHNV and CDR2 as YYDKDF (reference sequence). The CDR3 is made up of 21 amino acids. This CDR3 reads CATSSEGTSSRTGLSNQPQHF. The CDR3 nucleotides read TGTGCCACCAGTAGCGAGGGCACTAGCTCCCGGACAGGGCTCAGCAATCAGCCCCAGCATTTT. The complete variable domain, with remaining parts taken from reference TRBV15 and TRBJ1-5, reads DAMVIQNPRYQVTQFGKPVTLSCSQTLNHNVMYWYQQKSSQAPKLLFHYYDKDFNNEADTPDNFQSRRPNTSFCFLDIRSPGLGDTAMYLCATSSEGTSSRTGLSNQPQHFGDGTRLSIL.

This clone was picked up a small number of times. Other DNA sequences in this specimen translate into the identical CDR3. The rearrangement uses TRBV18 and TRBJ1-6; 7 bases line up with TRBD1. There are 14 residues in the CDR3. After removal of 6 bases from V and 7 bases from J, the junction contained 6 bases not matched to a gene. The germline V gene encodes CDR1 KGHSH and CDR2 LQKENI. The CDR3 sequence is CASSRDSDNSPLHF. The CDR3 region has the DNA TGTGCCAGCTCCCGGGACAGTGACAATTCACCCCTCCACTTT. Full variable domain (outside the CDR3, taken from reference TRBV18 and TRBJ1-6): NAGVMQNPRHLVRRRGQEARLRCSPMKGHSHVYWYRQLPEEGLKFMVYLQKENIIDESGMPKERFSAEFPKEGPSILRIQQVVRGDSAAYFCASSRDSDNSPLHFGNGTRLTVT.

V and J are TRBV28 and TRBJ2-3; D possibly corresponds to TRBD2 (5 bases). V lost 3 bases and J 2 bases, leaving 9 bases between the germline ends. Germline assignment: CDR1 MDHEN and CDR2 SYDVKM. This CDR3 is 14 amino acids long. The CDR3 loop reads CASSFGVNTDTQYF. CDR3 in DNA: TGTGCCAGCAGTTTCGGGGTGAACACAGATACGCAGTATTTT.

For the CDR3, the DNA is TGTGCCAGCAGTTTGGGGGGACAGGGGATAGTTGAAGCTTTCTTT. This gives the protein CASSLGGQGIVEAFF. This chain uses TRBV28 with TRBJ1-1, with 10 bases lining up with TRBD1. V trimming: 3 bases; J trimming: 7 bases; junction bases outside the gene matches: 8. Germline loops: CDR1 MDHEN, CDR2 SYDVKM. The CDR3 spans 15 residues.

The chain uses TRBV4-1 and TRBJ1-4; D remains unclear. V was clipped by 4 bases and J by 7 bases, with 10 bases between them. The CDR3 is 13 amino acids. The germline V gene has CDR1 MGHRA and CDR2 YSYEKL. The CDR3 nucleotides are TGCGCCAGCAGCCCCTTTGGAGGTGAAAAACTGTTTTTT. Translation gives CASSPFGGEKLFF.

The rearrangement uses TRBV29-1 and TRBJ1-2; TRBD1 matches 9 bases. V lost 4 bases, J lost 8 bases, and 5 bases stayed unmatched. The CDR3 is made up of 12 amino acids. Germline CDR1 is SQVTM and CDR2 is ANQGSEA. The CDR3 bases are TGCAGCGTTGTACAGGGGGCGGACGGCTACACCTTC. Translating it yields CSVVQGADGYTF.

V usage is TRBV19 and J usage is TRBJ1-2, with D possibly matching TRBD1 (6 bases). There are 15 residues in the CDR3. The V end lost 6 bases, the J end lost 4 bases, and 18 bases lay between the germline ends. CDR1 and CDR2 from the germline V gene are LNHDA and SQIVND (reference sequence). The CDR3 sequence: CASRYRERGPYGYTF. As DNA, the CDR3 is TGTGCCAGTAGATACAGGGAGCGTGGACCCTATGGCTACACCTTC.

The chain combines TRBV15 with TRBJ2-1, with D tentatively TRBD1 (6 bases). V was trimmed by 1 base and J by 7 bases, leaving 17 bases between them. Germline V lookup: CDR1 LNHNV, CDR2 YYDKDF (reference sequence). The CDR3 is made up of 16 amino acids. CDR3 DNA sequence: TGTGCCACCAGCAGAGGGTCGCAGGGGATGTGGAATGAGCAGTTCTTC. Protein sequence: CATSRGSQGMWNEQFF.